Listed below are T cell receptor beta chains from one sample, sequenced in a study of PD-1 blockade in classical Hodgkin lymphoma. Assay used: immunoSEQ multiplex PCR; TCRdb lists only in-frame clones, some missing. This sample has around 99,000 clones; more than 80% occur once, and the top ten carry roughly 15%. The sample was peripheral blood mononuclear cells (PBMCs), taken before the second cycle of nivolumab. The receptors stem from a human donor with classical Hodgkin lymphoma. Each CDR3 is given with its conserved first and last residue. The order of the fields is J gene, clone size, V gene, D gene, CDR3 protein, CDR3 DNA. D genes are given only for firm matches. Clone sizes are given selectively: once, few, many, or a class where the clone is expanded.

j_gene: TRBJ2-1
abundance: NA
v_gene: TRBV7-9
d_gene: NA
CDR3aa: CASSLMGLDNNEQFF
CDR3nt: TGTGCCAGCAGCTTAATGGGACTCGATAACAATGAGCAGTTCTTC

j_gene: TRBJ1-2
abundance: once
v_gene: TRBV28
d_gene: NA
CDR3aa: CASSTTGTPSPYGYTF
CDR3nt: TGTGCCAGCAGTACGACAGGTACCCCCTCTCCTTATGGCTACACCTTC

j_gene: TRBJ1-5
abundance: NA
v_gene: TRBV19
d_gene: NA
CDR3aa: CASSPVGRRGYQPQHF
CDR3nt: TGTGCCAGTAGTCCGGTGGGGCGACGAGGTTATCAGCCCCAGCATTTT

j_gene: TRBJ2-7
abundance: NA
v_gene: TRBV9
d_gene: TRBD1
CDR3aa: CASSVGDRGDEQYF
CDR3nt: TGTGCCAGCAGCGTAGGGGACAGGGGCGACGAGCAGTACTTC

j_gene: TRBJ2-7
abundance: once
v_gene: TRBV27
d_gene: TRBD1
CDR3aa: CASSWTGGPSSYEQYF
CDR3nt: TGTGCCAGCAGTTGGACAGGGGGTCCCAGCTCCTACGAGCAGTACTTC

j_gene: TRBJ2-6
abundance: NA
v_gene: TRBV5-4
d_gene: TRBD2
CDR3aa: CASIPGTTAGANVLTF
CDR3nt: TGTGCCAGCATTCCCGGGACTACGGCTGGGGCCAACGTCCTGACTTTC

j_gene: TRBJ2-7
abundance: NA
v_gene: TRBV21-1
d_gene: NA
CDR3aa: CASSKAGASGNHEQYF
CDR3nt: TGTGCCAGCAGCAAAGCGGGGGCTAGCGGGAACCACGAGCAGTACTTC

j_gene: TRBJ1-2
abundance: NA
v_gene: TRBV27
d_gene: TRBD1
CDR3aa: CASRTTGVGLIYGYTF
CDR3nt: TGTGCCAGCAGAACCACAGGGGTGGGTTTAATCTATGGCTACACCTTC

j_gene: TRBJ1-2
abundance: once
v_gene: TRBV2
d_gene: TRBD1
CDR3aa: CASSVTGVDGYTF
CDR3nt: TGTGCCAGCAGTGTAACAGGGGTGGATGGCTACACCTTC

j_gene: TRBJ2-1
abundance: NA
v_gene: TRBV5-1
d_gene: NA
CDR3aa: CASSDGGTSYNEQFF
CDR3nt: TGCGCCAGCAGCGACGGCGGGACCTCCTACAATGAGCAGTTCTTC

j_gene: TRBJ2-6
abundance: NA
v_gene: TRBV12-5
d_gene: NA
CDR3aa: CASGLARTVGANVLTF
CDR3nt: TGTGCTAGTGGTTTGGCCCGGACAGTTGGGGCCAACGTCCTGACTTTC

j_gene: TRBJ2-7
abundance: NA
v_gene: TRBV10-3
d_gene: TRBD2
CDR3aa: CAIGPRGGSDEQYF
CDR3nt: TGTGCCATCGGTCCCCGGGGAGGGAGCGACGAGCAGTACTTC

j_gene: TRBJ1-5
abundance: NA
v_gene: TRBV27
d_gene: NA
CDR3aa: CASREGVNQPQHF
CDR3nt: TGTGCCAGCAGGGAGGGGGTCAATCAGCCCCAGCATTTT

j_gene: TRBJ2-7
abundance: NA
v_gene: TRBV7-7
d_gene: TRBD2
CDR3aa: CASSPQAGDNEQYF
CDR3nt: TGTGCCAGCAGCCCCCAAGCGGGAGATAACGAGCAGTACTTC

j_gene: TRBJ1-4
abundance: NA
v_gene: TRBV7-2
d_gene: TRBD1
CDR3aa: CASSPTGGSEKLFF
CDR3nt: TGTGCCAGCAGCCCGACAGGGGGCTCTGAAAAACTGTTTTTT

j_gene: TRBJ2-3
abundance: NA
v_gene: TRBV29-1
d_gene: TRBD2
CDR3aa: CSVGTSGSGGDTQYF
CDR3nt: TGCAGCGTTGGGACTAGCGGGAGCGGGGGAGATACGCAGTATTTT

j_gene: TRBJ2-1
abundance: NA
v_gene: TRBV5-1
d_gene: NA
CDR3aa: CASSPRGGLSSYNEQFF
CDR3nt: TGCGCCAGCAGCCCGAGGGGCGGATTAAGCTCCTACAATGAGCAGTTCTTC

j_gene: TRBJ1-5
abundance: once
v_gene: TRBV7-9
d_gene: NA
CDR3aa: CASSLESGADQPQHF
CDR3nt: TGTGCCAGCAGCTTAGAATCGGGGGCCGATCAGCCCCAGCATTTT

j_gene: TRBJ1-1
abundance: NA
v_gene: TRBV5-4
d_gene: NA
CDR3aa: CASSPSVGLFSMNTEAFF
CDR3nt: TGTGCCAGCAGCCCGAGCGTGGGGCTTTTTTCGATGAACACTGAAGCTTTCTTT

j_gene: TRBJ1-4
abundance: NA
v_gene: TRBV5-1
d_gene: NA
CDR3aa: CASSPGQTTNEKLFF
CDR3nt: TGCGCCAGCAGCCCCGGACAGACAACTAATGAAAAACTGTTTTTT

j_gene: TRBJ2-2
abundance: NA
v_gene: TRBV5-4
d_gene: NA
CDR3aa: CASSLARAGRGELFF
CDR3nt: TGTGCCAGCAGCTTGGCCAGGGCCGGCCGGGGGGAGCTGTTTTTT

j_gene: TRBJ2-1
abundance: few
v_gene: TRBV7-3
d_gene: NA
CDR3aa: CASSAQLGEQFF
CDR3nt: TGTGCCAGCAGCGCACAACTGGGTGAGCAGTTCTTC

j_gene: TRBJ2-7
abundance: NA
v_gene: TRBV15
d_gene: NA
CDR3aa: CATSRAWDSYEQYF
CDR3nt: TGTGCCACCAGCAGAGCTTGGGACTCCTACGAGCAGTACTTC

j_gene: TRBJ2-3
abundance: NA
v_gene: TRBV5-1
d_gene: TRBD2
CDR3aa: CASSLGAGSTDTQYF
CDR3nt: TGCGCCAGCAGCTTGGGAGCGGGAAGCACAGATACGCAGTATTTT

j_gene: TRBJ2-3
abundance: NA
v_gene: TRBV9
d_gene: NA
CDR3aa: CASSVAPDRPRTDTQYF
CDR3nt: TGTGCCAGCAGCGTAGCCCCGGACAGACCACGCACAGATACGCAGTATTTT

j_gene: TRBJ1-2
abundance: few
v_gene: TRBV2
d_gene: NA
CDR3aa: CASSVTEGYTF
CDR3nt: TGTGCCAGCAGTGTCACAGAAGGCTACACCTTC

j_gene: TRBJ1-3
abundance: NA
v_gene: TRBV15
d_gene: NA
CDR3aa: CATSRKTPGNTIYF
CDR3nt: TGTGCCACCAGCAGAAAGACACCTGGAAACACCATATATTTT

j_gene: TRBJ2-1
abundance: NA
v_gene: TRBV4-2
d_gene: NA
CDR3aa: CASSRDQRDEQFF
CDR3nt: TGTGCCAGCAGCCGGGACCAGAGGGATGAGCAGTTCTTC

j_gene: TRBJ2-1
abundance: NA
v_gene: TRBV18
d_gene: TRBD2
CDR3aa: CASSPPGTSGRDSNNEQFF
CDR3nt: TGTGCCAGCTCACCACCGGGGACTAGCGGGAGGGACTCGAACAATGAGCAGTTCTTC

j_gene: TRBJ1-5
abundance: NA
v_gene: TRBV5-6
d_gene: NA
CDR3aa: CASSLGQVNQPQHF
CDR3nt: TGTGCCAGCAGCTTGGGTCAGGTCAATCAGCCCCAGCATTTT

j_gene: TRBJ2-7
abundance: NA
v_gene: TRBV5-1
d_gene: NA
CDR3aa: CASSLDTPYEQYF
CDR3nt: TGCGCCAGCAGCTTGGACACCCCCTACGAGCAGTACTTC

j_gene: TRBJ2-1
abundance: few
v_gene: TRBV20-1
d_gene: NA
CDR3aa: CSAKYNEQFF
CDR3nt: TGCAGTGCTAAATACAATGAGCAGTTCTTC

j_gene: TRBJ2-1
abundance: few
v_gene: TRBV5-1
d_gene: NA
CDR3aa: CASSLDAGLLTNEQFF
CDR3nt: TGCGCCAGCAGCTTGGACGCGGGACTCCTTACCAATGAGCAGTTCTTC

j_gene: TRBJ2-1
abundance: NA
v_gene: TRBV6-5
d_gene: TRBD2
CDR3aa: CASSSATSRDEQFF
CDR3nt: TGTGCCAGCAGTTCAGCGACTAGCCGCGATGAGCAGTTCTTC

j_gene: TRBJ2-5
abundance: NA
v_gene: TRBV7-8
d_gene: NA
CDR3aa: CASSFFSGSIGETQYF
CDR3nt: TGTGCCAGCAGCTTTTTCTCCGGGAGTATTGGAGAGACCCAGTACTTC

j_gene: TRBJ2-7
abundance: NA
v_gene: TRBV28
d_gene: NA
CDR3aa: CASRLSGPTYEQYF
CDR3nt: TGTGCCAGCAGACTTAGCGGTCCTACCTACGAGCAGTACTTC

j_gene: TRBJ2-1
abundance: NA
v_gene: TRBV5-1
d_gene: NA
CDR3aa: CASSLGGPYNEQFF
CDR3nt: TGCGCCAGCAGCTTGGGGGGGCCTTACAATGAGCAGTTCTTC

j_gene: TRBJ2-7
abundance: NA
v_gene: TRBV6-6
d_gene: NA
CDR3aa: CASSYDGRGSYEQYF
CDR3nt: TGTGCCAGCAGTTACGATGGGCGGGGCTCCTACGAGCAGTACTTC

j_gene: TRBJ1-2
abundance: NA
v_gene: TRBV30
d_gene: NA
CDR3aa: CAWRPGGSGYTF
CDR3nt: TGTGCCTGGAGACCGGGGGGGAGTGGCTACACCTTC

j_gene: TRBJ2-7
abundance: few
v_gene: TRBV4-1
d_gene: TRBD2
CDR3aa: CASSQVAGLAGDRYF
CDR3nt: TGCGCCAGCAGCCAAGTAGCGGGACTAGCGGGAGATCGGTACTTC

j_gene: TRBJ1-2
abundance: NA
v_gene: TRBV29-1
d_gene: TRBD1
CDR3aa: CSVEAGTASYTF
CDR3nt: TGCAGCGTTGAGGCCGGGACAGCCAGCTACACCTTC

j_gene: TRBJ2-1
abundance: NA
v_gene: TRBV5-1
d_gene: NA
CDR3aa: CASSYQFSLSYNEQFF
CDR3nt: TGCGCCAGCAGCTACCAGTTTTCTCTCTCCTACAATGAGCAGTTCTTC

j_gene: TRBJ2-7
abundance: few
v_gene: TRBV28
d_gene: TRBD2
CDR3aa: CASRTSGPYEQYF
CDR3nt: TGTGCCAGCAGGACTAGCGGACCCTACGAGCAGTACTTC

j_gene: TRBJ1-6
abundance: NA
v_gene: TRBV6-6
d_gene: TRBD1
CDR3aa: CASSAQGQGSSPLHF
CDR3nt: TGTGCCAGCAGTGCCCAAGGACAGGGGAGTTCACCCCTCCACTTT

j_gene: TRBJ2-3
abundance: NA
v_gene: TRBV7-6
d_gene: NA
CDR3aa: CASSRRLDRADTQYF
CDR3nt: TGTGCCAGCAGCCGACGACTAGATCGAGCAGATACGCAGTATTTT

j_gene: TRBJ2-4
abundance: NA
v_gene: TRBV2
d_gene: NA
CDR3aa: CASSTPRPLVGQYF
CDR3nt: TGTGCCAGCAGTACGCCGCGGCCCCTCGTCGGACAGTACTTC

j_gene: TRBJ2-2
abundance: NA
v_gene: TRBV10-3
d_gene: TRBD1
CDR3aa: CASGTDNRELFF
CDR3nt: TGTGCCTCCGGGACAGACAATCGGGAGCTGTTTTTT

j_gene: TRBJ2-5
abundance: NA
v_gene: TRBV7-2
d_gene: NA
CDR3aa: CASSSLYQETQYF
CDR3nt: TGTGCCAGCAGCTCCCTGTACCAAGAGACCCAGTACTTC

j_gene: TRBJ1-2
abundance: NA
v_gene: TRBV2
d_gene: NA
CDR3aa: CASSDQIYGYTF
CDR3nt: TGTGCCAGCAGTGACCAAATCTATGGCTACACCTTC

j_gene: TRBJ2-7
abundance: few
v_gene: TRBV5-6
d_gene: NA
CDR3aa: CASSLVGGYHEQYF
CDR3nt: TGTGCCAGCAGCTTGGTAGGGGGGTACCACGAGCAGTACTTC

j_gene: TRBJ1-1
abundance: NA
v_gene: TRBV5-4
d_gene: TRBD1
CDR3aa: CASSPWTGSEAFF
CDR3nt: TGTGCCAGCAGCCCCTGGACAGGCTCTGAAGCTTTCTTT

j_gene: TRBJ1-4
abundance: NA
v_gene: TRBV9
d_gene: NA
CDR3aa: CASSGGLANEKLFF
CDR3nt: TGTGCCAGCAGTGGGGGCTTGGCTAATGAAAAACTGTTTTTT

j_gene: TRBJ2-5
abundance: NA
v_gene: TRBV7-3
d_gene: NA
CDR3aa: CASSPRGQGETQYF
CDR3nt: TGTGCCAGCAGCCCGAGGGGCCAGGGGGAGACCCAGTACTTC

j_gene: TRBJ2-2
abundance: once
v_gene: TRBV5-1
d_gene: NA
CDR3aa: CASSLGGARGQAGELFF
CDR3nt: TGCGCCAGCAGCTTGGGCGGAGCCCGGGGTCAAGCCGGGGAGCTGTTTTTT

j_gene: TRBJ1-5
abundance: NA
v_gene: TRBV18
d_gene: TRBD1
CDR3aa: CASSPRGTGRDQPQHF
CDR3nt: TGTGCCAGCTCACCCCGCGGGACAGGGAGGGACCAGCCCCAGCATTTT

j_gene: TRBJ2-5
abundance: NA
v_gene: TRBV6-5
d_gene: TRBD1
CDR3aa: CASGRGGAGEETQYF
CDR3nt: TGTGCCAGCGGTAGAGGGGGCGCGGGCGAGGAGACCCAGTACTTC

j_gene: TRBJ1-1
abundance: once
v_gene: TRBV15
d_gene: TRBD1
CDR3aa: CATAPQGAAEAFF
CDR3nt: TGTGCCACCGCACCCCAGGGGGCGGCTGAAGCTTTCTTT

j_gene: TRBJ2-7
abundance: NA
v_gene: TRBV7-2
d_gene: NA
CDR3aa: CASSRREPPYEQYF
CDR3nt: TGTGCCAGCAGCCGGAGGGAACCCCCCTACGAGCAGTACTTC

j_gene: TRBJ2-7
abundance: NA
v_gene: TRBV9
d_gene: TRBD2
CDR3aa: CASSPGTSGLYF
CDR3nt: TGTGCCAGCAGCCCCGGGACTAGCGGGTTGTACTTC

j_gene: TRBJ2-1
abundance: NA
v_gene: TRBV11-3
d_gene: NA
CDR3aa: CASSRNNEQFF
CDR3nt: TGTGCCAGCAGCAGAAACAATGAGCAGTTCTTC